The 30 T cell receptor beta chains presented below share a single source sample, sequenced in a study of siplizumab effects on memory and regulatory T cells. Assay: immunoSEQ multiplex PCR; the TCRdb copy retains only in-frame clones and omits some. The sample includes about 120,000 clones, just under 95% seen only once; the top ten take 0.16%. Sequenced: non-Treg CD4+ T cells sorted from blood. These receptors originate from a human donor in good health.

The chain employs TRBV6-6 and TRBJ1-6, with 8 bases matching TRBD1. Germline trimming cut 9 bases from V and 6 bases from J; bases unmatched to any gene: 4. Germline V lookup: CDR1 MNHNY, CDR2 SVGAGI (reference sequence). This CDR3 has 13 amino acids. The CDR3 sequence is CASWDRSNSPLHF. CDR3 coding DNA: TGTGCCAGTTGGGACAGGAGTAATTCACCCCTCCACTTT.

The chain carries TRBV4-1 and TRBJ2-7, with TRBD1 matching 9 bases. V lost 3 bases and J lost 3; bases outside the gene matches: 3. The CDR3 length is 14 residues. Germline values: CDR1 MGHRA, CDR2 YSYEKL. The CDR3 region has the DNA TGCGCCAGCAGCCAGGGACAGGGTTACTACGAGCAGTACTTC. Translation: CASSQGQGYYEQYF.

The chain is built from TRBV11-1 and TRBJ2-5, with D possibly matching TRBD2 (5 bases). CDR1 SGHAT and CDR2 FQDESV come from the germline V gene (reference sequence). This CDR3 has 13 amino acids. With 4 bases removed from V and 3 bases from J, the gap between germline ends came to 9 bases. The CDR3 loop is CASSSLEKETQYF. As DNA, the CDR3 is TGTGCCAGCAGCTCACTAGAGAAAGAGACCCAGTACTTC. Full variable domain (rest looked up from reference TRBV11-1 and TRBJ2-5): EAEVAQSPRYKITEKSQAVAFWCDPISGHATLYWYRQILGQGPELLVQFQDESVVDDSQLPKDRFSAERLKGVDSTLKIQPAELGDSAMYLCASSSLEKETQYFGPGTRLLVL.

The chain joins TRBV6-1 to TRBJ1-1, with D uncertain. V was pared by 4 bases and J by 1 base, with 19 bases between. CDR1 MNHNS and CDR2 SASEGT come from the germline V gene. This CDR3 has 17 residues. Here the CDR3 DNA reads TGTGCCAGCAGTGGGTTTGCAAGGCGTCAAGGGAACACTGAAGCTTTCTTT. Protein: CASSGFARRQGNTEAFF.

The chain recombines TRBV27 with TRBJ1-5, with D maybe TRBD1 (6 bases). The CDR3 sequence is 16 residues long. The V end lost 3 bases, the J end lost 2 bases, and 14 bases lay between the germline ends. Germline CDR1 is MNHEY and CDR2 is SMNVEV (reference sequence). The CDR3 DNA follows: TGTGCCAGCAGTTTTCGGGGGGCTTTGGGCAATCAGCCCCAGCATTTT. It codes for CASSFRGALGNQPQHF.

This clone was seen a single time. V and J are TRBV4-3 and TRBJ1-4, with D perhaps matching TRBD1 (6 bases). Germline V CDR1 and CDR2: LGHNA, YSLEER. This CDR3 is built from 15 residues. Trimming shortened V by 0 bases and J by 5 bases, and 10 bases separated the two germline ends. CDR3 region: CASSQDRGKNEKLFF. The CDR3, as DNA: TGCGCCAGCAGCCAAGATAGGGGGAAGAATGAAAAACTGTTTTTT.

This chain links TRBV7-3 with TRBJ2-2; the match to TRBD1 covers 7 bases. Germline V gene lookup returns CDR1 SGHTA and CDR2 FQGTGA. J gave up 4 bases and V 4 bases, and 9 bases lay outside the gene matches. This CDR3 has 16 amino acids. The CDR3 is CASSSRSRGRTGELFF. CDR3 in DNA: TGTGCCAGCAGCTCAAGATCTAGGGGGCGCACCGGGGAGCTGTTTTTT.

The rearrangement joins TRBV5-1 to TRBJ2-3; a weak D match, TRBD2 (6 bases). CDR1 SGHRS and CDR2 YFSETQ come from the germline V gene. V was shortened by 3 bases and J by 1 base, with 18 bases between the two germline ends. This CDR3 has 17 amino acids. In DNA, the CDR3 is TGCGCCAGCAGCTACACCCCGGGGGACGGGGGCACAGATACGCAGTATTTT. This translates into CASSYTPGDGGTDTQYF.

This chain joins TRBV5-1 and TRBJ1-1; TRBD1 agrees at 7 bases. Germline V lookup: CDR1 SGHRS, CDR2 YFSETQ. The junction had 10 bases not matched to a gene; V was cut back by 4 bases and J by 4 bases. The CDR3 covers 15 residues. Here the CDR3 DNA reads TGCGCCAGCAGCGAAATGACAGGGTTGGGCACTGAAGCTTTCTTT. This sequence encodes CASSEMTGLGTEAFF.

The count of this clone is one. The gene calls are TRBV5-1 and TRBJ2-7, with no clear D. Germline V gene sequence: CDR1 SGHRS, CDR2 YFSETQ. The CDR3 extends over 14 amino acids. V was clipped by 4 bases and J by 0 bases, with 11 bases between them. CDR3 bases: TGCGCCAGCAGCCCGACATCCAGCTCCTACGAGCAGTACTTC. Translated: CASSPTSSSYEQYF.

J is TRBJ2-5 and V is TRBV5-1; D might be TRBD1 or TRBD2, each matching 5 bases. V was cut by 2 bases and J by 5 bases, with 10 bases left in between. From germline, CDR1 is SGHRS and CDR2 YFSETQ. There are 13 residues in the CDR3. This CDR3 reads CASSFSEGETQYF. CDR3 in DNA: TGCGCCAGCAGCTTTAGTGAGGGGGAGACCCAGTACTTC.

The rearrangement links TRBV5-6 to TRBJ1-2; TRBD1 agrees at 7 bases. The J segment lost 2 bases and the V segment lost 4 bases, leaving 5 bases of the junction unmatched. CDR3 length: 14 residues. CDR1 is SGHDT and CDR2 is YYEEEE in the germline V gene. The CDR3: CASSQGGINYGYTF. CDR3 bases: TGTGCCAGCAGCCAGGGGGGTATCAACTATGGCTACACCTTC.

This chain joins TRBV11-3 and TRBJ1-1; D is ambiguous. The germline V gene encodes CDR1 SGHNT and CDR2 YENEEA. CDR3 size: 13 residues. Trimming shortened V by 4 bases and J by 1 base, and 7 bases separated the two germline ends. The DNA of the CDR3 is TGTGCCAGCAGCTATCAGCCGAACACTGAAGCTTTCTTT. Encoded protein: CASSYQPNTEAFF.

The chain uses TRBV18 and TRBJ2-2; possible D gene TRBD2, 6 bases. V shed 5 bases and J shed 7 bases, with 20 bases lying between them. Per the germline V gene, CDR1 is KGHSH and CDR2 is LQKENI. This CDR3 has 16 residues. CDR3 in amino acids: CASSDGIGGLVGELFF. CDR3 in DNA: TGTGCCAGCTCAGACGGTATTGGAGGGCTGGTCGGGGAGCTGTTTTTT.

The CDR3 DNA follows: TGTGCCAGCAGCCCGAGGGGGGGAGAAACCGGGGAGCTGTTTTTT. Amino acids: CASSPRGGETGELFF. The chain links TRBV9 to TRBJ2-2; a weak D match, TRBD2 (7 bases). Trimming removed 4 bases from V and 5 bases from J, with 15 bases in between. The CDR3 has 15 amino acids. Germline CDR1 SGDLS, CDR2 YYNGEE.

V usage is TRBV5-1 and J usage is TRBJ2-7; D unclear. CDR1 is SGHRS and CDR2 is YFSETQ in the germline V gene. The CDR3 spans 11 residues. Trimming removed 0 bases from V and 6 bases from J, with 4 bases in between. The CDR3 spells CASSLGPEQYF. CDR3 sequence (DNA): TGCGCCAGCAGCTTGGGGCCCGAGCAGTACTTC.

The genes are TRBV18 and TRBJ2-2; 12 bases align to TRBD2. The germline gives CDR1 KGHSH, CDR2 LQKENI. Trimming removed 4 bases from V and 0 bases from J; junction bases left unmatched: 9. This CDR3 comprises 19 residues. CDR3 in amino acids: CASSLRTSGGRANTGELFF. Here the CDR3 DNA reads TGTGCCAGCTCACTCAGAACTAGCGGGGGGCGCGCGAACACCGGGGAGCTGTTTTTT. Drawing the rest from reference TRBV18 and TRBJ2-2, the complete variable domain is NAGVMQNPRHLVRRRGQEARLRCSPMKGHSHVYWYRQLPEEGLKFMVYLQKENIIDESGMPKERFSAEFPKEGPSILRIQQVVRGDSAAYFCASSLRTSGGRANTGELFFGEGSRLTVL.

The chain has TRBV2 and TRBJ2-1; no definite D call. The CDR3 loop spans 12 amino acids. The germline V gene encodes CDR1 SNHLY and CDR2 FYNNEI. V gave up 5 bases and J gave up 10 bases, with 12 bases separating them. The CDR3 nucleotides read TGTGCCAGCAGTATATCCAGTGCCGAGCAGTTCTTC. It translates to CASSISSAEQFF.

CDR3 protein: CASSILAGADTQYF. For the CDR3, the DNA is TGTGCCAGCAGCATCCTAGCGGGGGCAGATACGCAGTATTTT. This chain uses TRBV7-3 with TRBJ2-3; 10 positions agree with TRBD2. Trimming at V came to 5 bases and at J to 4 bases, leaving 3 bases not matched to a gene. CDR3 size: 14 residues. Germline CDR1 and CDR2: SGHTA and FQGTGA. The full variable domain, completed using reference TRBV7-3 and TRBJ2-3, is GAGVSQTPSNKVTEKGKYVELRCDPISGHTALYWYRQSLGQGPEFLIYFQGTGAADDSGLPNDRFFAVRPEGSVSTLKIQRTERGDSAVYLCASSILAGADTQYFGPGTRLTVL.

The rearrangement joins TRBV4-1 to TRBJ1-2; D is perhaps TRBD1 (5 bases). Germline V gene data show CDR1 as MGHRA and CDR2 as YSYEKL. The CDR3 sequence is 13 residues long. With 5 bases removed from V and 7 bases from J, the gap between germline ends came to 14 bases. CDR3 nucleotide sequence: TGCGCCAGCAGCAATAATGGGGGGATTGGCTACACCTTC. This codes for CASSNNGGIGYTF.

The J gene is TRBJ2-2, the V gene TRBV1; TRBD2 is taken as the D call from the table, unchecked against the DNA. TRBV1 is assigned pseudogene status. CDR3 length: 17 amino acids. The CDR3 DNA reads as TGCACCAGCAGCCAAGTTGCGGGGGCCGCGAACACCGGGGAGCTGTTTTTT. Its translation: CTSSQVAGAANTGELFF.

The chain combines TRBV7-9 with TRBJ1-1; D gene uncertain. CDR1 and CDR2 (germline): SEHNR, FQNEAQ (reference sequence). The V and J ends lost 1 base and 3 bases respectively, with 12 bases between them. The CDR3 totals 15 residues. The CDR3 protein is CASSLGLKEDTEAFF. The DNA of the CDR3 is TGTGCCAGCAGCTTAGGTTTGAAGGAGGACACTGAAGCTTTCTTT. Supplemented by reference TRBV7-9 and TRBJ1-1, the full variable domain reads DTGVSQNPRHKITKRGQNVTFRCDPISEHNRLYWYRQTLGQGPEFLTYFQNEAQLEKSRLLSDRFSAERPKGSFSTLEIQRTEQGDSAMYLCASSLGLKEDTEAFFGQGTRLTVV.

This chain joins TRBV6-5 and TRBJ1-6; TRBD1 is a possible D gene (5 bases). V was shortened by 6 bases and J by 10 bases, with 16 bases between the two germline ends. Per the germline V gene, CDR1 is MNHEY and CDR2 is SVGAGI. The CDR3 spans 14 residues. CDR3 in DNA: TGTGCCAGCAGCTCGGCAGGGTTACGGTCACCCCTCCACTTT. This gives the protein CASSSAGLRSPLHF.

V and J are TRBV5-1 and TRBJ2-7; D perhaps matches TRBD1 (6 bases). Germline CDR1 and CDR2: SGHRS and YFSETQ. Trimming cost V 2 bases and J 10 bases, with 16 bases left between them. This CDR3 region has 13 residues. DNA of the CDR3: TGCGCCAGCAGCTTTTTCGAACAGGGTCCACAGTACTTC. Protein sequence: CASSFFEQGPQYF.

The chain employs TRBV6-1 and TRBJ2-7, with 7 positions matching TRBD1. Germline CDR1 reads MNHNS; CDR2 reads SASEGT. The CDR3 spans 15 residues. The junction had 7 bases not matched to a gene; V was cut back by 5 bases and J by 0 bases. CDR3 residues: CASSLPGTASYEQYF. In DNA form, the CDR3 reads TGTGCCAGCAGTCTCCCCGGGACAGCCTCCTACGAGCAGTACTTC.

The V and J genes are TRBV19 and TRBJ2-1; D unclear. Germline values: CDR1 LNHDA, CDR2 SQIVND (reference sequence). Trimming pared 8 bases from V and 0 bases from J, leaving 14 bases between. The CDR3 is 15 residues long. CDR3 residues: CASRFVINSYNEQFF. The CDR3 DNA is TGTGCCAGTCGGTTTGTAATTAACTCCTACAATGAGCAGTTCTTC.

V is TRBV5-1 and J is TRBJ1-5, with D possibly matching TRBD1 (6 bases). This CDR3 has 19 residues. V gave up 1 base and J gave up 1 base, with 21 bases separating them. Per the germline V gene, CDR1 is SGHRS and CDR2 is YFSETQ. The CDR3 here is CASSLFWGLPPPSNQPQHF. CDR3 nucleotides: TGCGCCAGCAGCTTGTTTTGGGGGCTCCCCCCTCCGAGCAATCAGCCCCAGCATTTT. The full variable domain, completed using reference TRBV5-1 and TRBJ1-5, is KAGVTQTPRYLIKTRGQQVTLSCSPISGHRSVSWYQQTPGQGLQFLFEYFSETQRNKGNFPGRFSGRQFSNSRSEMNVSTLELGDSALYLCASSLFWGLPPPSNQPQHFGDGTRLSIL.

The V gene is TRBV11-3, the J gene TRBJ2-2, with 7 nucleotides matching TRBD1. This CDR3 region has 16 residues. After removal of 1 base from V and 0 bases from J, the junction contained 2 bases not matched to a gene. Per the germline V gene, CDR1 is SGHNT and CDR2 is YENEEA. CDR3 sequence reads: CASSLGQGSNTGELFF. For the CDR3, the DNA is TGTGCCAGCAGCTTAGGACAGGGCTCGAACACCGGGGAGCTGTTTTTT.

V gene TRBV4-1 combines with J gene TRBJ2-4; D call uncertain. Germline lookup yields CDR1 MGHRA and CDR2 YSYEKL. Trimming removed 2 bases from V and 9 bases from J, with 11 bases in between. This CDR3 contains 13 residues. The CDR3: CASSQILPVIQYF. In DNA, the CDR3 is TGCGCCAGCAGCCAAATTCTCCCCGTCATTCAGTACTTC.

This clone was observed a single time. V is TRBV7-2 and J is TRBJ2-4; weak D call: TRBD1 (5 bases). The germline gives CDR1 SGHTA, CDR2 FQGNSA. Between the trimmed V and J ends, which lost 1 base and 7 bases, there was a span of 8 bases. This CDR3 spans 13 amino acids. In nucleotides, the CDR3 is TGTGCCAGCAGCTTAGGCCAGGGCAACATTCAGTACTTC. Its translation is CASSLGQGNIQYF.